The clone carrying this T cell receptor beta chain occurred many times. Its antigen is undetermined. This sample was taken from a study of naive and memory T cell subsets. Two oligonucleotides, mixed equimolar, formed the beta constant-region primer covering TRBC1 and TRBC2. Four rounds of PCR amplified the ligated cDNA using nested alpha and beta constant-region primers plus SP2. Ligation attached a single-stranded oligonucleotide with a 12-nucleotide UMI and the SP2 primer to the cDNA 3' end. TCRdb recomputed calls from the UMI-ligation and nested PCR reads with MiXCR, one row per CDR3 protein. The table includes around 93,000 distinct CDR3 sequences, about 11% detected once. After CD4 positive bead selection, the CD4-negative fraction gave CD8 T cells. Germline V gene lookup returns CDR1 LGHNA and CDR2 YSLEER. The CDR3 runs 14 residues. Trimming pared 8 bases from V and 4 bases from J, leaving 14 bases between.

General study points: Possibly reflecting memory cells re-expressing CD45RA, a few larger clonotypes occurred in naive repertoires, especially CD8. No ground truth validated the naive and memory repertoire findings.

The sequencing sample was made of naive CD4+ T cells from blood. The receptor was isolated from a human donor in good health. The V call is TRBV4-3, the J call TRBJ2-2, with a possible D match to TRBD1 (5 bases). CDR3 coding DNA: TGCGCCAGCTCGCAAGACAGACCCACCGGGGAGCTGTTTTTT. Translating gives CASSQDRPTGELFF.